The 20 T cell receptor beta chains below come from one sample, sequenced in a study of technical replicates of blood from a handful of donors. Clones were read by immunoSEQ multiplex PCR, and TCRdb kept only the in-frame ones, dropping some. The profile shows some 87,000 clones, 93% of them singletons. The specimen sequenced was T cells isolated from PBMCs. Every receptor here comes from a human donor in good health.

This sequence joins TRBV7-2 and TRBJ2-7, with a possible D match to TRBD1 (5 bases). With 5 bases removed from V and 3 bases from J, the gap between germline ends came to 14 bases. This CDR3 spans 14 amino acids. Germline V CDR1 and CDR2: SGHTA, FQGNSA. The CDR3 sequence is CASSPQTELYEQYF. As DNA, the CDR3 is TGTGCCAGCAGCCCACAGACAGAACTCTACGAGCAGTACTTC.

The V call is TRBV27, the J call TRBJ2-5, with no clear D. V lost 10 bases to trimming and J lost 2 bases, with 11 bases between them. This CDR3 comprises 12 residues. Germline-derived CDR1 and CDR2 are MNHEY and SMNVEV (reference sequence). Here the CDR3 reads CATRGGQETQYF. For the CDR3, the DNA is TGTGCCACCCGAGGTGGACAAGAGACCCAGTACTTC.

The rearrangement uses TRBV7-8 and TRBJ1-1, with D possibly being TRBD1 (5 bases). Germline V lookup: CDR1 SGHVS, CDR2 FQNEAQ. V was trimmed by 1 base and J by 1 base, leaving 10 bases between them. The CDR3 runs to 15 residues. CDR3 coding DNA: TGTGCCAGCAGCTTAGTGCGGACACGGAACACTGAAGCTTTCTTT. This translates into CASSLVRTRNTEAFF.

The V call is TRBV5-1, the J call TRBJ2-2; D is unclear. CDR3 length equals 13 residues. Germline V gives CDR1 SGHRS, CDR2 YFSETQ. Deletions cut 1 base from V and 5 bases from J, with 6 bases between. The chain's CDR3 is CASSLSLTGELFF. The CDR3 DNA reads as TGCGCCAGCAGCTTGTCACTTACCGGGGAGCTGTTTTTT.

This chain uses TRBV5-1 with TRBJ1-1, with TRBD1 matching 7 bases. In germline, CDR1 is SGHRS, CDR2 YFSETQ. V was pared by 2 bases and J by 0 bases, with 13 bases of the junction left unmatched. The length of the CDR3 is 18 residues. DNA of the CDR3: TGCGCCAGCAGCTTTATATTAGGAGGGGGCAACTTGAACACTGAAGCTTTCTTT. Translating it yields CASSFILGGGNLNTEAFF. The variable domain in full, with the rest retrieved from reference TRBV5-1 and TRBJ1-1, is KAGVTQTPRYLIKTRGQQVTLSCSPISGHRSVSWYQQTPGQGLQFLFEYFSETQRNKGNFPGRFSGRQFSNSRSEMNVSTLELGDSALYLCASSFILGGGNLNTEAFFGQGTRLTVV.

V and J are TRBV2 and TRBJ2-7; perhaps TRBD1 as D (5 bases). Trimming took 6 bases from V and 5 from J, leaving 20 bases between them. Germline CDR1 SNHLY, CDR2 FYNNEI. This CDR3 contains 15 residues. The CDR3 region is CASRDTGGQGDEQYF. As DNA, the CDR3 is TGTGCCAGCAGGGATACAGGTGGCCAGGGCGACGAGCAGTACTTC.

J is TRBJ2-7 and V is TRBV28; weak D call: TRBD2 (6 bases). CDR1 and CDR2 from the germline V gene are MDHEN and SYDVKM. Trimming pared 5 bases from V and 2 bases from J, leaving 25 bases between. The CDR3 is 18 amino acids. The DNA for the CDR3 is TGTGCCAGCAGTCCCTTTACATTTGTGGGAGGTGTACCCTACGAGCAGTACTTC. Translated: CASSPFTFVGGVPYEQYF.

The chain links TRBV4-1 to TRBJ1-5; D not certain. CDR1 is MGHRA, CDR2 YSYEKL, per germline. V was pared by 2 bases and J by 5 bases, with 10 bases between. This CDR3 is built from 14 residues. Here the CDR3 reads CASSQHGGDQPQHF. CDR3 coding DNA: TGCGCCAGCAGCCAACACGGCGGAGATCAGCCCCAGCATTTT.

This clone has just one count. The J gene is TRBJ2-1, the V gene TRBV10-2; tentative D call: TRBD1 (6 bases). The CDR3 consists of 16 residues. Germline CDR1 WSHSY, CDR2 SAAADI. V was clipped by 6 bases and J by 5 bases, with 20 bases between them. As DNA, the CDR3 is TGCGCCAGCAGCCTACCGACGGGACAAGGAGACAATGAGCAGTTCTTC. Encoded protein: CASSLPTGQGDNEQFF.

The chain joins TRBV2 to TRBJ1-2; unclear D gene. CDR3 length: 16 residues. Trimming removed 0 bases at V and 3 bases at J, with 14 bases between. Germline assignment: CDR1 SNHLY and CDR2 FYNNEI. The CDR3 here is CASSEALLRADYGYTF. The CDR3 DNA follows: TGTGCCAGCAGTGAAGCGCTTCTGAGGGCAGACTATGGCTACACCTTC.

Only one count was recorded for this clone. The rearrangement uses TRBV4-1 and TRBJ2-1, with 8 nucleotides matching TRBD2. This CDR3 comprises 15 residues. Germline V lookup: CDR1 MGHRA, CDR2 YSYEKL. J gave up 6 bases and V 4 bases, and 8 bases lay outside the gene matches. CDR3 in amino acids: CASSRREGIGNEQFF. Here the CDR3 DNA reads TGCGCCAGCAGCCGACGGGAGGGGATCGGCAATGAGCAGTTCTTC.

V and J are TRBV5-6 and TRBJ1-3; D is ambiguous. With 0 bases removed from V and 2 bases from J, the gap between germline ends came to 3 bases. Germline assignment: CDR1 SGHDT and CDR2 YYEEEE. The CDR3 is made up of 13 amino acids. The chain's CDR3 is CASSLGPGNTIYF. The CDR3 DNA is TGTGCCAGCAGCTTGGGGCCTGGAAACACCATATATTTT. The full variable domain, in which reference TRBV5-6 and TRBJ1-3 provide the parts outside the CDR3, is DAGVTQSPTHLIKTRGQQVTLRCSPKSGHDTVSWYQQALGQGPQFIFQYYEEEERQRGNFPDRFSGHQFPNYSSELNVNALLLGDSALYLCASSLGPGNTIYFGEGSWLTVV.

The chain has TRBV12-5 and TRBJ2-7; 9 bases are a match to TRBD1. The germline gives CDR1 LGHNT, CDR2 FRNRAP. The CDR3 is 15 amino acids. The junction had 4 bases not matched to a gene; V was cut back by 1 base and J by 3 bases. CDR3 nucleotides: TGTGCTAGTGGTTTGGCCGGGACAGGGAACTACGAGCAGTACTTC. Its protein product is CASGLAGTGNYEQYF.

The DNA of the CDR3 is TGTGCCAGCAGAATAACTAGCGGACAAGAGACCCAGTACTTC. Its protein is CASRITSGQETQYF. The V and J genes are TRBV28 and TRBJ2-5; TRBD2 matches at 8 bases. Germline V CDR1 and CDR2: MDHEN, SYDVKM. The CDR3 totals 14 residues. The V and J ends lost 6 bases and 2 bases, in that order; junction bases with no gene match: 5.

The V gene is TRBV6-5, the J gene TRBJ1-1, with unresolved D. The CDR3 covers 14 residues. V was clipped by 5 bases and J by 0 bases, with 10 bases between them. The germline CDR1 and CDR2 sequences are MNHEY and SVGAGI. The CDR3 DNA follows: TGTGCCAGCAGTAACACCGTAATGAACACTGAAGCTTTCTTT. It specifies CASSNTVMNTEAFF.

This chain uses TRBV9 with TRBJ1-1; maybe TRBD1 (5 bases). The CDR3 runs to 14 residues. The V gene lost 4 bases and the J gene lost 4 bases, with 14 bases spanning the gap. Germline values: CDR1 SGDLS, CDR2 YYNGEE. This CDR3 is CASSPLGGGTEAFF. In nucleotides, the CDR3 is TGTGCCAGCAGCCCTCTGGGGGGGGGCACTGAAGCTTTCTTT.

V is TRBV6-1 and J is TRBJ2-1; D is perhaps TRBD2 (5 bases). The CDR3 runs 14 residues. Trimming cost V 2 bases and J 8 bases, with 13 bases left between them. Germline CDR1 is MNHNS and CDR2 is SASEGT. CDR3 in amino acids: CASSERRRPDEQFF. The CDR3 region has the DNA TGTGCCAGCAGTGAAAGGCGGAGGCCCGATGAGCAGTTCTTC.

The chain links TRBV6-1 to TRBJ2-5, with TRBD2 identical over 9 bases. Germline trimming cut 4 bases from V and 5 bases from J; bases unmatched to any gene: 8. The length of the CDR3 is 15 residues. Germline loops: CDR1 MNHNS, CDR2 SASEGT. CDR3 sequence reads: CASSGIAGAYETQYF. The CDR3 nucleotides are TGTGCCAGCAGTGGGATAGCGGGAGCTTACGAGACCCAGTACTTC.

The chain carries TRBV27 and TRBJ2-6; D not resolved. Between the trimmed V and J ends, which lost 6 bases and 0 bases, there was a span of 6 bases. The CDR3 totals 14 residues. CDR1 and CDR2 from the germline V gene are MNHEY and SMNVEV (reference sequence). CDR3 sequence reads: CASSGASGANVLTF. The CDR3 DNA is TGTGCCAGCAGCGGAGCCTCTGGGGCCAACGTCCTGACTTTC.

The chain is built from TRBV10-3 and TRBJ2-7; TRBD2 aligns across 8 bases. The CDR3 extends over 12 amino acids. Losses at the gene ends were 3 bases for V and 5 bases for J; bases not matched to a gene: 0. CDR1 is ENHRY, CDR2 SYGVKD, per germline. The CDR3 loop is CAISEAGDEQYF. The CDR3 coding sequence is TGTGCCATCAGTGAAGCGGGAGACGAGCAGTACTTC.